The present entry profiles one T cell receptor (beta chain) with its context. The clone's antigen remains unknown. Within one base of it there is no much larger clone, and no base qualities were kept. The cohort was made up of under 800 healthy bone marrow donors. All cohort members were sampled while nominally healthy, although unrecorded immune exposures were likely present. The donor tested CMV seronegative, placing the donor among the 300 to 400 seronegative members of the cohort. Every donor gave a peripheral blood sample, and the peripheral blood mononuclear cells from that sample were used for TCR beta sequencing. Genomic DNA extraction from the blood cell samples was performed with the Qiagen DNeasy Blood Extraction Kit. The receptor library was made with the immunoSEQ multiplex PCR assay. A mixture of 60 forward primers for TCR Vbeta segments and 13 reverse primers for TCR Jbeta segments was used in the multiplex PCR. Amplification of the CDR3 region of rearranged TCR beta genes was performed with a multiplex PCR assay on genomic DNA. On the Illumina HiSeq System, the amplified TCR beta libraries were sequenced as 87-base-pair reads. In the paper's pipeline: A later analysis tallied around 80 million unique TCR beta chains across the roughly 610 repertoires, and about 12 million of those chains were shared by two or more donors. A nearest-neighbor algorithm error-corrected the raw reads and collapsed the reads into unique sequences, merging closely related sequences to remove PCR and sequencing errors. V, D and J gene segments were assigned by aligning CDR3 sequences to IMGT reference sequences. For a sequence to be retained, a match of at least six nucleotides to both a V gene segment and a J gene segment was required. Rearrangements were classified as productive when the CDR3 lacked stop codons and remained in frame with V and J, and all other rearrangements were classified as non-productive. CDR3 was defined by IMGT convention, running from the second conserved V-encoded cysteine to the conserved J-encoded phenylalanine. In an earlier analysis of around 540 of the donors, sequences lacking an unambiguous match to a single V gene segment were excluded. An earlier analysis of about 600 of the donors called V segments functional above 56.7% productive rearrangements and segregating when the between-donor standard deviation exceeded 5%. A statistical classification framework was developed to diagnose cytomegalovirus status using the catalog of TCR beta chain sequences. V and J gene assignment, in a later analysis, came from comparing TCR nucleotide sequences with IMGT/GENE-DB human TR gene sequences. A later analysis assigned CDR3 sequences and most-parsimonious VDJ recombination scenarios with the TCRdist pipeline. In a later analysis, each TCR beta chain was defined by its CDR3 amino acid sequence together with its V-gene family, and reads lacking a unique V-gene family were excluded. As a way to deal with suspected cross-contamination and a sequencing artifact, a later analysis dropped hundreds of nucleotide sequences that were highly shared and had low generation probability. For each public chain, a later analysis derived a clonal expansion index from normalized ranks of inferred template counts within each repertoire. In a later analysis, generation probabilities were computed with a VDJ recombination model fitted to out-of-frame rearrangements, and the resulting probabilities were checked against IGoR. Hypergeometric tests were used in a later analysis to score TCR-TCR, TCR-HLA and TCR-CMV co-occurrence, with a repertoire-size bias correction applied to the TCR pairs. False discovery rates were estimated in a later analysis by permuting HLA or CMV assignments 20 times. In a later analysis, co-occurring TCRs were grouped using DBSCAN, with TCRdist sequence similarity added in when clustering inside HLA-allele-positive subsets. Co-occurrence clustering excluded repertoires with fewer than 30,000 or more than 120,000 public chains, plus five with anomalous nucleotide sharing. Imported from immuneACCESS, the table was reduced by TCRdb to in-frame sequences with V and J called. These copies leave out some clones; in studies compared against another copy, an unresolved V gene accounts for under half, and the cause of the remainder is not known. V, J and clone size are those of that table, while D and trimming were read from the DNA. The sample data list around 150,000 clones, and 70% to 80% of these were observed just once. Around 1.3% of the sample is taken by the ten largest.

The source of the sample is a study of cytomegalovirus exposure and HLA in healthy donors (TCRdb year 2017). About the investigation overall: An earlier analysis of 550 to 700 of the donors reported 250 to 350 Gb of sequence data and 120 million or so unique TCR beta sequences from about 200 million T cells. An early release that covered roughly 600 HLA-typed donors contained approximately 300 gigabases of sequencing data and 85 million to 100 million unique TCR sequences. Of the approximately 400 genotyped donors, over 65% fell in the genetic ancestry cluster associated with self-reported Caucasian donors. The aim of the study was to test whether cataloging public T cell receptors could identify signatures of past pathogen exposure. Using immunosequencing, the study profiled T cell repertoires from 500 to 800 subjects and related those repertoires to cytomegalovirus serostatus. A separate validation cohort of about 110 different subjects was used in addition to the roughly 620-subject first cohort. High-throughput TCR immunosequencing, statistical association of individual TCRs with disease status, and machine learning were combined to predict cytomegalovirus infection status. A later analysis re-examined previously published TCR beta repertoires from just over 650 donors and added high-resolution HLA genotyping to investigate patterns of TCR occurrence. Rather than drawing on any new phenotypic data, the later analysis identified candidate immune exposures from TCR beta sequences and the way those sequences occurred across donors. To decide whether each TCR beta V gene segment behaved as functional or pseudogenic, an earlier analysis of 587 of the donors relied on high-throughput TCR beta sequencing. Donor age, sex, ethnicity and CMV serostatus were compiled alongside the repertoire data. In a later genetic analysis, genome-wide SNP genotypes for about 55% of the roughly 700 donors were used, and that subset was treated as a discovery cohort. Every repertoire in the discovery cohort had been generated on one and the same sequencing platform. Both class I and class II loci were covered by HLA typing, at four-digit resolution. The number of donors typed differed by locus, with about 629-630 for A, B, C, DRB1 and DQB1, around 520 for DQA1, 606 for DPA1, and around 460 for DPB1. Roughly five DR-DQ haplotypes were treated as single units for association and clustering because of strong linkage in the cohort. Among about 410 genotyped donors of the cohort, an average of approximately 220,000 unique TCR beta nucleotide sequences was sequenced per donor, of which about 18% were non-productive. Beyond this particular receptor, the publication reports: Strong co-occurrence of HLA alleles, especially DR and DQ, made assigning TCR associations to individual alleles difficult. The study listed 150 to 200 TCR beta chains as associated with cytomegalovirus. A later analysis reported that several top co-occurrence clusters appeared linked to parvovirus B19, influenza, CMV and Epstein-Barr virus. Linkage disequilibrium might explain the correlated functional status among segregating V segments, but an unknown experimental factor could not be excluded. A further reported finding was that TCR beta sequences accurately predicted the HLA-A and HLA-B alleles for most subjects in the first cohort. It was suggested by the authors that the approach could potentially be generalized to other disease states and immunological phenotypes. A later genetic analysis reported fewer N-insertions in productive TCRs among donors in an Asian-associated ancestry cluster than the roughly 640-donor mean. The only immune exposure information available for the cohort was CMV serostatus. In a later genetic analysis, a missense DCLRE1C variant was associated with V-gene and J-gene trimming of TCR beta chains, and the association was replicated in an independent cohort. A later analysis found that most CMV-associated TCR beta chains appeared HLA-restricted, with HLA associations seemingly driven largely by CMV exposure. Presence/absence analyses assumed roughly uniform sequencing depth across donors, an assumption that may not hold. In a later analysis, the rate of TCR association differed among HLA loci, with DRB1 alleles having the most associated TCRs and HLA-C alleles having the fewest. The sequencing pipeline was judged likely to have produced a cluster of highly shared sequence variants as a technical artifact. In a later analysis, HLA-associated TCR beta chains were found to be more clonally expanded and to have lower generation probabilities than equally common non-associated chains. In both the original and validation cohorts, the classifier was reported to diagnose cytomegalovirus status with high specificity and sensitivity. Because some donors lacked HLA typing at each locus, the association tests relied only on the typed subset. Because counts were too low, 15 to 20 rarely observed V segments, including chromosome 9 orphons, were excluded from the earlier analysis of some 540 of the donors. A few of the identified cytomegalovirus-associated TCR beta chains were confirmed in vitro to be specific for cytomegalovirus antigens. Specific HLA alleles were associated with 15,000 to 20,000 TCR beta sequences at a false discovery rate of 0.05 in a later analysis. In an earlier analysis of roughly 560 of the donors, most TCR beta V segments were observed in productive rearrangements about 87% or about 30% of the time, broadly matching IMGT annotations. The cohort was sequenced for TCR beta chains only, and without alpha or paired-chain data the features that could be detected were limited. While some public TCRs were present in many individuals, most TCR sequences turned up only very rarely across donors.

The TCR sequence derives from a woman aged 50 to 60 in good health and CMV-seronegative. Sequencing used PBMCs.

The CDR3 reads CASSPGSLAGGPVELFF. The DNA sequence follows: TGTGCCAGCAGTCCGGGGTCCCTAGCGGGGGGGCCTGTGGAGCTGTTTTTT. The V and J segments used are TRBV27 and TRBJ2-2, and 12 bases in between align with TRBD2. V trim: 5 bases; J trim: 10 bases; unmatched bases: 14. Spanning cysteine to phenylalanine, the CDR3 consists of 17 amino acids. CDR3 DNA only is kept here, 51 bases in frame from base 1. The germline V gene (reference sequence) specifies MNHEY as CDR1 and SMNVEV as CDR2.